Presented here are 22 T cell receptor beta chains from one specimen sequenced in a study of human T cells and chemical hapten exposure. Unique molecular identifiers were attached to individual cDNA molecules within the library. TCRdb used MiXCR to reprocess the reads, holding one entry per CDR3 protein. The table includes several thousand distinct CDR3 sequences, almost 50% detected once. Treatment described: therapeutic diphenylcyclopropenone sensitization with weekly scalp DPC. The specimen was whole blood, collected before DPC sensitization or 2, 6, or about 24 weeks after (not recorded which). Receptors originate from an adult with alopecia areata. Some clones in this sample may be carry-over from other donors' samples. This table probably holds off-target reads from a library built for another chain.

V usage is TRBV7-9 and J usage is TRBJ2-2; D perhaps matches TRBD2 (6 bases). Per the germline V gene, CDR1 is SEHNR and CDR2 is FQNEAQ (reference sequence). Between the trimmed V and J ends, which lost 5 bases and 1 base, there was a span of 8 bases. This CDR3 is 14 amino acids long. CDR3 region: CASSGAGNTGELFF. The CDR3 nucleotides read TGTGCCAGCAGCGGAGCGGGGAACACCGGGGAGCTGTTTTTT.

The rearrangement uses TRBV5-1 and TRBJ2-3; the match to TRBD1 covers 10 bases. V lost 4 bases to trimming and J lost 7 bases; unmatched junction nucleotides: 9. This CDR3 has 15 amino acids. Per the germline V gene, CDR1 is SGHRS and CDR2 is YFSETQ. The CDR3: CASSPQGTGVYTQYF. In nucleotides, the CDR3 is TGCGCCAGCAGCCCCCAAGGGACAGGGGTGTATACGCAGTATTTT.

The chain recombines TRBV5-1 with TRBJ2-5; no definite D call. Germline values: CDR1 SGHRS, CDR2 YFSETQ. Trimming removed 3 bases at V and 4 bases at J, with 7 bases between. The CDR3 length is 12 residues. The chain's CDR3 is CASSSLGETQYF. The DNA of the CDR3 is TGCGCCAGCAGCTCACTGGGAGAGACCCAGTACTTC.

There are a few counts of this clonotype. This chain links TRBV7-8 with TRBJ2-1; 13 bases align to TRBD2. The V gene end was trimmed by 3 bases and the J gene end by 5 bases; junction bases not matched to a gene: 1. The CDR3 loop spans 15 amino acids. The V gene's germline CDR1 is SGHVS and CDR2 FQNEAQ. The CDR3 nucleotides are TGTGCCAGCAGCTTGACTAGCGGGAGGCACAATGAGCAGTTCTTC. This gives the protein CASSLTSGRHNEQFF.

In DNA form, the CDR3 reads TGTGCCAGCAACCAGGGACAGGGGGTATCATACGAGCAGTACTTC. As protein: CASNQGQGVSYEQYF. V and J are TRBV7-9 and TRBJ2-7; 11 bases agree with TRBD1. Unmatched junction bases numbered 9, after V lost 7 bases and J lost 4 bases. The germline CDR1 and CDR2 sequences are SEHNR and FQNEAQ (reference sequence). This CDR3 has 15 residues. The full variable domain, completed using reference TRBV7-9 and TRBJ2-7, is DTGVSQNPRHKITKRGQNVTFRCDPISEHNRLYWYRQTLGQGPEFLTYFQNEAQLEKSRLLSDRFSAERPKGSFSTLEIQRTEQGDSAMYLCASNQGQGVSYEQYFGPGTRLTVT.

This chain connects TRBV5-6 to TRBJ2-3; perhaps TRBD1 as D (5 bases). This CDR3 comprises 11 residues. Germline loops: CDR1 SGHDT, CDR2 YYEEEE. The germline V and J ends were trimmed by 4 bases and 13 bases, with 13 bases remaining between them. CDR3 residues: CASSLGLEEYF. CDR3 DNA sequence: TGTGCCAGCAGCCTGGGGCTTGAGGAGTATTTT.

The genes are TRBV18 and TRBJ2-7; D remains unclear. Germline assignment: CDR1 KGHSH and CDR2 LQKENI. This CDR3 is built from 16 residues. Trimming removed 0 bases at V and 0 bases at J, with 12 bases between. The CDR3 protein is CASSPPQPLSSYEQYF. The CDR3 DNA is TGTGCCAGCTCACCACCCCAACCGCTGAGCTCCTACGAGCAGTACTTC.

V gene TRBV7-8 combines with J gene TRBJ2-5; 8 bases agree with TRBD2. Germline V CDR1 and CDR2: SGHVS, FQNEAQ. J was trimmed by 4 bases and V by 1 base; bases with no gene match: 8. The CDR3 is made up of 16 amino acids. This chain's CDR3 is CASSLGPGLAGETQYF. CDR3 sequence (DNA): TGTGCCAGCAGCTTAGGGCCTGGACTAGCAGGAGAGACCCAGTACTTC.

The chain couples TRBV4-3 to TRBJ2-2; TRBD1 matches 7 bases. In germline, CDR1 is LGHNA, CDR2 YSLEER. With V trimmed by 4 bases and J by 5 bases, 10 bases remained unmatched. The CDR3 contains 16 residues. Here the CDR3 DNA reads TGCGCCAGCAGCCGGGAGAAGGACAGGAAAACCGGGGAGCTGTTTTTT. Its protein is CASSREKDRKTGELFF.

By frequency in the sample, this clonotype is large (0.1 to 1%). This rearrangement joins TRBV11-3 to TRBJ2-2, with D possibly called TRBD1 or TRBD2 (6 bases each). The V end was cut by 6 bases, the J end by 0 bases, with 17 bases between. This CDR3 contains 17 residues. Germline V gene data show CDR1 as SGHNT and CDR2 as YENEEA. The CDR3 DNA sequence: TGTGCCAGCAGACCTAGGAGGGGGAATTCGAACACCGGGGAGCTGTTTTTT. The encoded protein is CASRPRRGNSNTGELFF.

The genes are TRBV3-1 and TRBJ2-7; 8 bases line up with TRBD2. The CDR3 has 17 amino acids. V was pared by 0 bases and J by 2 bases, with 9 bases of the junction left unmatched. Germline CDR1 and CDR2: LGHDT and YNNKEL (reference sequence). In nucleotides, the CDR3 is TGTGCCAGCAGCCAAGAAGCTAGCGGGCGGACGACCTACGAGCAGTACTTC. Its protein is CASSQEASGRTTYEQYF.

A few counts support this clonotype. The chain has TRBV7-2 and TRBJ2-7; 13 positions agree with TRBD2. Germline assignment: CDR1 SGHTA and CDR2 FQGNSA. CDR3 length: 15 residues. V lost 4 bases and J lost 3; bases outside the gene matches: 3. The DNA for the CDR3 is TGTGCCAGCAGCTCGGGACTAGCGGGATACTACGAGCAGTACTTC. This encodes CASSSGLAGYYEQYF. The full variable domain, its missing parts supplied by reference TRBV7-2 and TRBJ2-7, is GAGVSQSPSNKVTEKGKDVELRCDPISGHTALYWYRQSLGQGLEFLIYFQGNSAPDKSGLPSDRFSAERTGGSVSTLTIQRTQQEDSAVYLCASSSGLAGYYEQYFGPGTRLTVT.

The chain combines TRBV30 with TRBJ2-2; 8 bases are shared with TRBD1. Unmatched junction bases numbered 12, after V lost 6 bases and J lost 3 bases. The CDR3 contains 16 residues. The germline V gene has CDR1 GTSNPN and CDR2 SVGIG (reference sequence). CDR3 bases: TGTGCCTGCCAGAAGACCGGACAGGGCGACACCGGGGAGCTGTTTTTT. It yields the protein CACQKTGQGDTGELFF.

CDR3 loop: CSALTRSTGELFF. The CDR3 DNA sequence: TGCAGTGCTCTGACTAGATCAACCGGGGAGCTGTTTTTT. The chain uses TRBV20-1 and TRBJ2-2, with a possible D match to TRBD2 (6 bases). Looked up from germline, CDR1 is DFQATT and CDR2 is SNEGSKA (reference sequence). The CDR3 has 13 amino acids. V was shortened by 5 bases and J by 5 bases, with 12 bases between the two germline ends.

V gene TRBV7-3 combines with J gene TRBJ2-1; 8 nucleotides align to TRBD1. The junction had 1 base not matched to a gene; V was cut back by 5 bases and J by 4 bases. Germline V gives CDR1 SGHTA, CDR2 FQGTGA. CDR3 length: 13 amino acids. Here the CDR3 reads CASSRTGYNEQFF. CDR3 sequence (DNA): TGTGCCAGCAGCCGGACAGGGTACAATGAGCAGTTCTTC.

CDR3 sequence (DNA): TGTGCCAGCAGCCCAGACAACAATGAGCAGTTCTTC. This encodes CASSPDNNEQFF. The chain joins TRBV7-7 to TRBJ2-1; unclear D gene. The CDR3 contains 12 residues. In germline, CDR1 is SSHAT, CDR2 FNYEAQ (reference sequence). The V and J ends lost 5 bases and 5 bases respectively, with 7 bases between them.

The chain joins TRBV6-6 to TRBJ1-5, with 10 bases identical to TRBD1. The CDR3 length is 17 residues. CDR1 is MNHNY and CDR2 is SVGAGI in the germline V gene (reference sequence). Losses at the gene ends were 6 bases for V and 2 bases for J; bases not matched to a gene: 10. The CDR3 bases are TGTGCCAGCAGACCTATAGACAGGGGGCAAGGCAATCAGCCCCAGCATTTT. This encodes CASRPIDRGQGNQPQHF.

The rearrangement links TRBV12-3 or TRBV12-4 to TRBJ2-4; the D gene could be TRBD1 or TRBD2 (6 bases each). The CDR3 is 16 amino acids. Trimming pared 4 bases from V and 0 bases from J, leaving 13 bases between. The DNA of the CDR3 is TGTGCCAGCAGTTCAATCGGGGGCCTAGCCAAAAACATTCAGTACTTC. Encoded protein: CASSSIGGLAKNIQYF.

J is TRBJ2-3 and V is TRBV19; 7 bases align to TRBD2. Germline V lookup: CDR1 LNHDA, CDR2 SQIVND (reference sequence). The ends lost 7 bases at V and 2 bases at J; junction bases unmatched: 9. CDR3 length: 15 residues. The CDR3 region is CASTLSGVPTDTQYF. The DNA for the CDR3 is TGTGCCAGTACCCTCAGCGGGGTCCCCACAGATACGCAGTATTTT.

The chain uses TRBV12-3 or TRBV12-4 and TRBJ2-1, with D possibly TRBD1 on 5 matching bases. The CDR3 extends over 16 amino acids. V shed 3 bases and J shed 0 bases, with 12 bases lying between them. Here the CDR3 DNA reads TGTGCCAGCAGTTTCCAGGGCCATAGCTCCTACAATGAGCAGTTCTTC. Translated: CASSFQGHSSYNEQFF.

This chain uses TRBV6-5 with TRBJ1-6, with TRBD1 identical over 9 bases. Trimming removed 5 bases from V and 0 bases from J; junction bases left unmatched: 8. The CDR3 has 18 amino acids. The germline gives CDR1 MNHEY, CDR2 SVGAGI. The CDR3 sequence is CASSLTGGTSSYNSPLHF. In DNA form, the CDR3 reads TGTGCCAGCAGTCTGACAGGGGGTACAAGCTCCTATAATTCACCCCTCCACTTT.

The CDR3 coding sequence is TGTGCCAGCAGCTTTTATCAAGATACGCAGTATTTT. Encoded protein: CASSFYQDTQYF. V usage is TRBV7-6 and J usage is TRBJ2-3; D is uncertain. Germline CDR1 and CDR2: SGHVS and FNYEAQ. V was clipped by 3 bases and J by 5 bases, with 6 bases between them. The CDR3 spans 12 residues.